The 17 T cell receptor beta chains given below trace back to one sample, sequenced in a study of radiation and T cells in renal cell carcinoma. Described time point: baseline pretreatment blood. Treatment noted: 15 Gy SBRT to primary tumor, nephrectomy 4 weeks later. TCRdb's table, derived via immunoSEQ multiplex PCR, lists solely in-frame clones and lacks some. The sample shows 70,000 to 100,000 clones, approximately 80% of them seen only once. This specimen was blood, taken from a patient whose treatment included radiotherapy and nephrectomy. The receptors were sampled from a man aged 55-75 years with renal cell carcinoma.

The chain employs TRBV5-5 and TRBJ1-2; D not certain. Germline lookup yields CDR1 SGHKS and CDR2 YYEKEE (reference sequence). This CDR3 has 17 amino acids. The ends were cut back, 2 bases at V and 2 bases at J, with 19 bases in the middle. DNA of the CDR3: TGTGCCAGCAGCTTCCTAGGTGTGGGAGGGAGGAACTATGGCTACACCTTC. This sequence encodes CASSFLGVGGRNYGYTF. Variable domain in full (rest from reference TRBV5-5 and TRBJ1-2): DAGVTQSPTHLIKTRGQQVTLRCSPISGHKSVSWYQQVLGQGPQFIFQYYEKEERGRGNFPDRFSARQFPNYSSELNVNALLLGDSALYLCASSFLGVGGRNYGYTFGSGTRLTVV.

CDR3 in amino acids: CASCPGLAGTGELFF. CDR3 sequence (DNA): TGTGCCAGCTGCCCGGGACTAGCGGGGACCGGGGAGCTGTTTTTT. The chain links TRBV21-1 to TRBJ2-2; TRBD2, the D gene given by the table, was not confirmed from the DNA. TRBV21-1 counts as a pseudogene. The CDR3 is made up of 15 amino acids.

This clone appeared once. CDR3 amino acids: CASSQGSSYEQYF. The CDR3 region has the DNA TGCGCCAGCAGCCAAGGGAGCTCCTACGAGCAGTACTTC. J is TRBJ2-7 and V is TRBV4-3, with no clear D. Looked up from germline, CDR1 is LGHNA and CDR2 is YSLEER. V gave up 1 base and J gave up 0 bases, with 4 bases separating them. CDR3 length: 13 amino acids.

V usage is TRBV7-9 and J usage is TRBJ2-1; 9 bases map to TRBD2. The CDR3 is 14 amino acids. With 4 bases clipped from V and 7 bases from J, the junction kept 5 bases outside the gene matches. CDR1 is SEHNR and CDR2 is FQNEAQ in the germline V gene (reference sequence). CDR3 sequence reads: CASSYAGGGNEQFF. The CDR3 DNA reads as TGTGCCAGCAGCTATGCGGGAGGGGGGAATGAGCAGTTCTTC.

The chain has TRBV27 and TRBJ2-3, with D hard to call. V lost 2 bases, J lost 6 bases, and 9 bases lay in between. The CDR3 is made up of 13 amino acids. Germline V gives CDR1 MNHEY, CDR2 SMNVEV (reference sequence). The CDR3 sequence is CASSLGPRDTQYF. CDR3 DNA: TGTGCCAGCAGTTTAGGTCCCCGGGATACGCAGTATTTT.

This chain links TRBV7-8 with TRBJ2-7; TRBD2 agrees at 8 bases. CDR1 and CDR2 from the germline V gene are SGHVS and FQNEAQ. This CDR3 has 15 amino acids. V was pared by 5 bases and J by 2 bases, with 8 bases of the junction left unmatched. The CDR3 protein is CASSPSAGVTYEQYF. DNA of the CDR3: TGTGCCAGCAGCCCGTCAGCGGGAGTGACCTACGAGCAGTACTTC.

The chain couples TRBV4-1 to TRBJ2-2, with D possibly matching TRBD2 (5 bases). Trimming took off 3 bases at V and 5 bases at J, with 10 bases between the two ends. Germline loops: CDR1 MGHRA, CDR2 YSYEKL. The CDR3 is made up of 14 amino acids. CDR3 DNA: TGCGCCAGCAGCCAGCTAGCCCGAACCGGGGAGCTGTTTTTT. Translating gives CASSQLARTGELFF.

The chain joins TRBV7-9 to TRBJ1-6, with a tentative D call TRBD1 (5 bases). V was clipped by 5 bases and J by 9 bases, with 23 bases between them. Germline V CDR1 and CDR2: SEHNR, FQNEAQ (reference sequence). CDR3 length: 17 amino acids. CDR3 nucleotide sequence: TGTGCCAGCAGCCGACTAAGCCAAGGGGCGCGAGGTTCACCCCTCCACTTT. As protein: CASSRLSQGARGSPLHF. Variable domain in full (rest from reference TRBV7-9 and TRBJ1-6): DTGVSQNPRHKITKRGQNVTFRCDPISEHNRLYWYRQTLGQGPEFLTYFQNEAQLEKSRLLSDRFSAERPKGSFSTLEIQRTEQGDSAMYLCASSRLSQGARGSPLHFGNGTRLTVT.

This sequence joins TRBV18 and TRBJ2-7, with 8 bases that match TRBD1. The trim removed 0 bases at V and 6 bases at J, leaving 7 bases unmatched. CDR3 length equals 15 residues. Per germline, CDR1 KGHSH and CDR2 LQKENI. CDR3 in DNA: TGTGCCAGCTCACCACCGGGGACAGGCGTTTTCGAGCAGTACTTC. Its translation is CASSPPGTGVFEQYF.

The chain uses TRBV27 and TRBJ2-7; the match to TRBD2 covers 9 bases. CDR3 length: 13 residues. The trim removed 6 bases at V and 6 bases at J, leaving 6 bases unmatched. CDR1 and CDR2 (germline): MNHEY, SMNVEV (reference sequence). CDR3 sequence: CASRPGLASEQYF. The CDR3 nucleotides read TGTGCCAGCAGGCCGGGACTAGCAAGCGAGCAGTACTTC.

V is TRBV28 and J is TRBJ2-3, with 11 bases identical to TRBD2. With 5 bases clipped from V and 4 bases from J, the junction kept 8 bases outside the gene matches. The CDR3 contains 16 residues. Germline V gene lookup returns CDR1 MDHEN and CDR2 SYDVKM. The CDR3, as DNA: TGTGCCAGCAGTGTTAGCGGGAGGGCTAGGGCAGATACGCAGTATTTT. It translates to CASSVSGRARADTQYF.

The CDR3 coding sequence is TGTGCCAGTAGTATCCAGGGACAAGCAACTAATGAAAAACTGTTTTTT. It translates to CASSIQGQATNEKLFF. V usage is TRBV19 and J usage is TRBJ1-4, with a possible D match to TRBD1 (6 bases). The V and J ends lost 3 bases and 0 bases respectively, with 11 bases between them. CDR1 and CDR2 (germline): LNHDA, SQIVND (reference sequence). The CDR3 length is 16 residues.

The V and J genes are TRBV7-8 and TRBJ2-7; TRBD2 might be the D (6 bases). Germline CDR1 reads SGHVS; CDR2 reads FQNEAQ. With 1 base removed from V and 5 bases from J, the gap between germline ends came to 33 bases. The CDR3 length is 21 residues. The CDR3 protein is CASSLVPTTPQPRGRNDEQYF. The CDR3, as DNA: TGTGCCAGCAGCTTAGTCCCGACAACCCCGCAACCTCGGGGGAGAAACGACGAGCAGTACTTC.

V gene TRBV5-5 combines with J gene TRBJ1-2, with D possibly matching TRBD1 (6 bases). The CDR3 is 14 amino acids. V was clipped by 3 bases and J by 3 bases, with 12 bases between them. From germline, CDR1 is SGHKS and CDR2 YYEKEE (reference sequence). This chain's CDR3 is CASSSDPGDYGYTF. The CDR3 DNA sequence: TGTGCCAGCAGCTCCGACCCAGGGGACTATGGCTACACCTTC.

Concerning this clone: This sample also contains other DNA sequences that code for the same CDR3. The chain employs TRBV7-2 and TRBJ1-2, with a tentative D call TRBD1 (5 bases). This CDR3 has 14 residues. In germline, CDR1 is SGHTA, CDR2 FQGNSA. The germline V and J ends were trimmed by 1 base and 4 bases, with 10 bases remaining between them. CDR3 protein: CASSLGAGLYGYTF. CDR3 DNA sequence: TGTGCCAGCAGCTTAGGGGCAGGGCTCTATGGCTACACCTTC.

This sequence joins TRBV7-2 and TRBJ1-1, with D uncertain. The V gene's germline CDR1 is SGHTA and CDR2 FQGNSA. This CDR3 comprises 14 residues. Trimming left V 7 bases short and J 5 bases short, with 17 bases between. CDR3 protein: CASTSQARTTEAFF. Here the CDR3 DNA reads TGTGCCAGCACCTCCCAGGCCCGAACAACTGAAGCTTTCTTT.

The table lists this clone with a count of one. V usage is TRBV7-2 and J usage is TRBJ2-5, with 8 bases lining up with TRBD1. CDR3 length: 14 residues. The germline CDR1 and CDR2 sequences are SGHTA and FQGNSA. V was pared by 1 base and J by 6 bases, with 4 bases of the junction left unmatched. CDR3 amino acids: CASSLGTGTKTQYF. The CDR3 bases are TGTGCCAGCAGCTTAGGGACAGGGACGAAGACCCAGTACTTC.